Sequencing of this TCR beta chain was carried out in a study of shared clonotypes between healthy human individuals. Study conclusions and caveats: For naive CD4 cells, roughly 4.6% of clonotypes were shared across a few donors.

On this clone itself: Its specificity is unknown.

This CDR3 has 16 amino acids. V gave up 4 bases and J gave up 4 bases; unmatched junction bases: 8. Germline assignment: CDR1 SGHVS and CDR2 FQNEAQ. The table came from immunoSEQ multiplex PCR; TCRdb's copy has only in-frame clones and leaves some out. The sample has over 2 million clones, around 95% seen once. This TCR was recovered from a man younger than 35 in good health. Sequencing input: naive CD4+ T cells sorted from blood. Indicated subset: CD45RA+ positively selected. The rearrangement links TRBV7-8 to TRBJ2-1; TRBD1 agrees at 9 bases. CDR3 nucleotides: TGTGCCAGCAGCTCCCCGACAGGGGGGACGTACAATGAGCAGTTCTTC. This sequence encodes CASSSPTGGTYNEQFF.